The rows below give T cell receptor beta chains drawn from one sample of a study of cytomegalovirus exposure and HLA in healthy donors. Sequenced by immunoSEQ multiplex PCR; TCRdb stores in-frame clones only, minus some. This table has over 120,000 clones, 80% appearing once. Sequenced sample: PBMCs. These TCRs come from a middle-aged man in good health and CMV-seronegative. CDR3s include the opening cysteine and the closing phenylalanine or tryptophan. The D gene is left open where the match is weak. The listing skips clone size in some rows; elsewhere it reads once, few, many or a size class.

V gene	J gene	clone size	D gene	CDR3 protein	CDR3 DNA
TRBV27	TRBJ1-1	-	-	CASSTMGAGNTEAFF	TGTGCCAGCAGTACTATGGGGGCCGGGAACACTGAAGCTTTCTTT
TRBV6-5	TRBJ2-3	-	-	CASSYTGDRTDTQYF	TGTGCCAGCAGTTATACGGGGGATCGCACAGATACGCAGTATTTT
TRBV11-1	TRBJ1-1	-	TRBD1	CASSRDRGVGTEAFF	TGTGCCAGCAGCCGGGACAGGGGAGTTGGCACTGAAGCTTTCTTT
TRBV5-1	TRBJ2-3	-	TRBD2	CASSLYLTSGDTDTQYF	TGCGCCAGCAGCTTGTACCTGACTAGCGGGGACACAGATACGCAGTATTTT
TRBV10-3	TRBJ1-2	-	-	CAISESTGGRYGYTF	TGTGCCATCAGTGAGTCGACAGGCGGGCGATATGGCTACACCTTC
TRBV5-1	TRBJ2-7	-	TRBD1	CASSLLGLQGAYEQYF	TGCGCCAGCAGCTTGCTGGGGTTGCAGGGGGCTTACGAGCAGTACTTC
TRBV19	TRBJ1-6	-	-	CASSTSTGSNSPLHF	TGTGCCAGTAGCACATCGACAGGTTCGAATTCACCCCTCCACTTT
TRBV7-9	TRBJ2-7	few	-	CASSLLAEQYF	TGTGCCAGCAGCTTACTGGCCGAGCAGTACTTC
TRBV2	TRBJ1-4	-	-	CASSVMGGALNEKLFF	TGTGCCAGCAGTGTCATGGGCGGGGCCCTAAATGAAAAACTGTTTTTT
TRBV10-1	TRBJ1-2	-	-	CASSESQTGIPYGYTF	TGCGCCAGCAGTGAGTCTCAGACAGGCATTCCCTATGGCTACACCTTC
TRBV7-9	TRBJ1-2	-	-	CASSLVAGTGSYTF	TGTGCCAGCAGCTTAGTCGCAGGGACTGGAAGCTACACCTTC
TRBV15	TRBJ1-2	-	TRBD1	CATSRVGQNYGYTF	TGTGCCACCAGCAGAGTGGGACAGAACTATGGCTACACCTTC
TRBV6-1	TRBJ1-1	-	TRBD1	CASRGQGYMNTEAFF	TGTGCCAGCAGGGGACAGGGATACATGAACACTGAAGCTTTCTTT
TRBV30	TRBJ1-4	-	-	CAWSALGGEKLFF	TGTGCCTGGAGTGCCCTCGGGGGGGAAAAACTGTTTTTT
TRBV19	TRBJ2-7	-	TRBD1	CASRYAGTGINEQYF	TGTGCCAGTAGATATGCCGGGACAGGGATAAACGAGCAGTACTTC
TRBV5-4	TRBJ2-3	-	TRBD2	CASSSRTSGGNTQYF	TGTGCCAGCAGCTCCCGGACTAGCGGGGGAAATACGCAGTATTTT
TRBV6-1	TRBJ1-2	-	TRBD1	CASSAGQLRNYGYTF	TGTGCCAGCAGTGCGGGACAGCTCCGTAACTATGGCTACACCTTC
TRBV29-1	TRBJ1-4	-	TRBD1	CSVLLQGSKTNEKLFF	TGCAGCGTTCTTCTACAGGGGAGTAAAACTAATGAAAAACTGTTTTTT
TRBV21-1	TRBJ1-1	-	-	CASSSRDTLKGDTEAFF	TGTGCCAGCAGCAGCCGGGACACCCTGAAGGGTGACACTGAAGCTTTCTTT
TRBV6-5	TRBJ1-4	-	-	CASSYGQFAEKLFF	TGTGCCAGCAGTTACGGACAGTTTGCTGAAAAACTGTTTTTT
TRBV6-6	TRBJ2-7	-	TRBD1	CASSVGGHSSYEQYF	TGTGCCAGCAGCGTAGGGGGCCACTCCTCCTACGAGCAGTACTTC
TRBV7-9	TRBJ1-1	once	-	CASSLVSGRNTEAFF	TGTGCCAGCAGCTTAGTATCCGGGAGGAATACTGAAGCTTTCTTT
TRBV7-8	TRBJ2-7	-	TRBD1	CASVLGQGSYEQYF	TGTGCCAGCGTCTTGGGACAGGGTTCCTACGAGCAGTACTTC
TRBV30	TRBJ2-7	-	TRBD2	CAWSVQSSLAGEGF	TGTGCCTGGAGTGTACAATCCTCCCTAGCGGGGGAGGGCTTC
TRBV4-1	TRBJ2-3	-	-	CASSQEGTDTQYF	TGCGCCAGCAGCCAGGAGGGCACAGATACGCAGTATTTT
TRBV10-3	TRBJ1-5	-	-	CAISGDGGQGKQPQHF	TGTGCCATCAGTGGAGATGGTGGCCAGGGAAAGCAGCCCCAGCATTTT
TRBV7-2	TRBJ1-3	few	-	CASRGTGSGNTIYF	TGTGCCAGCAGAGGCACAGGTTCTGGAAACACCATATATTTT
TRBV19	TRBJ1-5	once	-	CASSTPGQLSNQPQHF	TGTGCCAGTAGTACCCCCGGACAGTTGAGCAATCAGCCCCAGCATTTT
TRBV6-1	TRBJ1-6	-	-	CASSDVRAYNSPLHF	TGTGCCAGCAGTGACGTCAGGGCCTATAATTCACCCCTCCACTTT
TRBV28	TRBJ2-5	-	TRBD1	CASSLYSRADRGKETQYF	TGTGCCAGCAGTTTATATAGTAGGGCGGACAGGGGGAAAGAGACCCAGTACTTC
TRBV5-4	TRBJ2-7	once	TRBD1	CASSSPRGQGYEQYF	TGTGCCAGCAGCTCCCCCCGGGGACAGGGCTACGAGCAGTACTTC
TRBV7-9	TRBJ2-5	-	-	CASSLEGEQETQYF	TGTGCCAGCAGCTTAGAGGGAGAGCAAGAGACCCAGTACTTC